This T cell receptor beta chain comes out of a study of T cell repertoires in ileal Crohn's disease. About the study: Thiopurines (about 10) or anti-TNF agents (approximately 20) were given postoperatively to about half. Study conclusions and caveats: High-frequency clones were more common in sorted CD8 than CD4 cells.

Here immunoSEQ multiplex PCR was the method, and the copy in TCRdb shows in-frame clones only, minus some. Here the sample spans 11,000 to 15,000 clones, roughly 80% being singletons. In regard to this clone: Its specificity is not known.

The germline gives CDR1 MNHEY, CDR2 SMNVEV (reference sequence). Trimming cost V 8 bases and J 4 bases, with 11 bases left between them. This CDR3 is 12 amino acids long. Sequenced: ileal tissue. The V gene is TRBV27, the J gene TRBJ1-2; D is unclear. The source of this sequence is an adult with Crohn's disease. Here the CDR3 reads CASVRQIYGYTF. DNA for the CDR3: TGTGCCAGCGTCCGCCAGATCTATGGCTACACCTTC.